This T cell receptor beta chain was recovered during a study of cytomegalovirus exposure and HLA in healthy donors. Donors were nominally healthy when sampled, though unrecorded immune exposures were likely. The PCR ran on 60 Vbeta and 13 Jbeta primers. Original processing notes: Tens of millions of unique TCR beta chains, 10 million to 13 million of them shared, were counted by a later analysis. Assay: immunoSEQ multiplex PCR; the TCRdb copy retains only in-frame clones and omits some. V and J calls and clone size are given by that table; D and trimming were obtained from the DNA. Of some 110,000 clones listed, 60% to 85% are singletons. Study observations and caveats: Looking again later, the authors saw that most CMV-associated TCR beta chains seemed HLA-restricted. Several of the most significant clusters appeared linked to common viral pathogens, based on a later analysis.

As concerns this clone: Antigen unknown.

V lost 5 bases to trimming and J lost 5 bases; unmatched junction nucleotides: 4. This CDR3 spans 13 amino acids. Germline V gene lookup returns CDR1 SGHTA and CDR2 FQGNSA. V usage is TRBV7-2 and J usage is TRBJ2-3, with 7 bases lining up with TRBD1. The sample consisted of PBMCs. This sequence was found in a man in his forties or fifties in good health and CMV-seronegative. This chain's CDR3 is CASSANRGDTQYF. For the CDR3, the DNA is TGTGCCAGCAGCGCGAACAGGGGAGATACGCAGTATTTT.